This T cell receptor beta chain is from a study of blood T cell repertoires in COVID-19. As for the study in general: There were acute and convalescent COVID-19 samples, and they came from the United States, Italy and Spain. Nucleic acid was either cDNA or gDNA, and it came from T cells, B-cell-depleted T cells, or PBMCs.

In the authors' workflow: Nucleated cell counts were estimated from reference gene primer amplification. Profiled with immunoSEQ multiplex PCR; TCRdb holds only in-frame clones, not every one. V and J calls and clone size are copied from that table; D and trimming were computed from the DNA. The sample records approximately 160,000 clones, just under 85% being singletons. The receptor was derived from a middle-aged man who had recovered from COVID-19. The sequenced material came from peripheral blood.

In DNA, the CDR3 is TGTGCCAGCAGCTTAGTGCGGACTGCGAGCTCCTACAATGAGCAGTTCTTC. Encoded protein: CASSLVRTASSYNEQFF. The V gene is TRBV11-2, the J gene TRBJ2-1, with D tentatively TRBD2 (5 bases). The CDR3 is 17 residues long. V was cut by 1 base and J by 0 bases, with 13 bases left in between. Germline V lookup: CDR1 SGHAT, CDR2 FQNNGV.